Listed below are T cell receptor beta chains from one sample, sequenced in a study of vaccination effects on CD4 cells after COVID-19. The assay was immunoSEQ multiplex PCR, and TCRdb's table has in-frame clones only and misses some. The sample holds about 24,000 clones, approximately 71% seen once. These receptors have no known antigen. Sequencing used CD4+ T cells from PBMCs cultured with HCoV-OC43 spike peptides, obtained before COVID-19 vaccination. The origin of the receptors is a human donor who received a COVID-19 vaccine. Both conserved end residues are part of each CDR3. The D gene is left open where the match is weak. Rows may omit the clone size; those that give it use once, few, many or a size class.

v_gene	abundance	d_gene	j_gene	CDR3nt	CDR3aa
TRBV5-4	NA	NA	TRBJ2-5	TGTGCCAGCAGCTTGGCCGTTGTGGTACGGGAGCAAGAGACCCAGTACTTC	CASSLAVVVREQETQYF
TRBV2	NA	NA	TRBJ2-7	TGTGCCAGCAGTGGACCAGGGCACGAGCAGTACTTC	CASSGPGHEQYF
TRBV6-1	NA	NA	TRBJ2-7	TGTGCCAGCAGTGACAGCTCCTACGAGCAGTACTTC	CASSDSSYEQYF
TRBV15	NA	NA	TRBJ1-1	TGTGCCACCAGCAGAGATGAGAACACTGAAGCTTTCTTT	CATSRDENTEAFF
TRBV11-2	NA	NA	TRBJ1-2	TGTGCCAGCAGCTTCAACCAACAGGGTCAAGGCTACACCTTC	CASSFNQQGQGYTF
TRBV12-3/TRBV12-4	NA	NA	TRBJ1-2	TGTGCCAGCATTGGGATCAAGTCTGGCGGCTACACCTTC	CASIGIKSGGYTF
TRBV5-1	NA	TRBD2	TRBJ2-2	TGCGCCAGCAGCCCCCGACTAGCGGGAAACACCGGGGAGCTGTTTTTT	CASSPRLAGNTGELFF
TRBV11-2	NA	TRBD2	TRBJ2-1	TGTGCCAGCAGCTTAGTAGGCAGCGGGGGTTACAATGAGCAGTTCTTC	CASSLVGSGGYNEQFF
TRBV5-1	NA	NA	TRBJ2-7	TGCGCCAGCAGCTTGGTAGGGGGTCGGGGCTACGAGCAGTACTTC	CASSLVGGRGYEQYF
TRBV5-1	NA	NA	TRBJ2-3	TGCGCCAGCAGCTTGCCCCTTACCACCACAGATACGCAGTATTTT	CASSLPLTTTDTQYF
TRBV5-1	NA	TRBD1	TRBJ2-2	TGCGCCAGCAGCACGGGACAGGGGAACACCGGGGAGCTGTTTTTT	CASSTGQGNTGELFF
TRBV19	few	NA	TRBJ1-6	TGTGCCAGTAGGGAGGCGTTGTATTCACCCCTCCACTTT	CASREALYSPLHF
TRBV12-5	NA	NA	TRBJ2-5	TGTGCTAGTGGTTTCGCCCTCGGGGGCGAGACCCAGTACTTC	CASGFALGGETQYF
TRBV15	NA	NA	TRBJ2-5	TGTGCCACCAGCAGAGATTTAGAGACCCAGTACTTC	CATSRDLETQYF
TRBV7-8	NA	NA	TRBJ2-1	TGTGCCAGCAGCACCCGGCGGTTGACGGGGTACAATGAGCAGTTCTTC	CASSTRRLTGYNEQFF
TRBV9	NA	NA	TRBJ1-5	TGTGCCAGCAGCGTGGGGTATTCTAATCAGCCCCAGCATTTT	CASSVGYSNQPQHF
TRBV3-1/TRBV3-2	NA	NA	TRBJ1-2	TGTGCCAGCAGCCTTCTTAGTCTTCAGGGAAATGGCTACACCTTC	CASSLLSLQGNGYTF
TRBV28	NA	NA	TRBJ1-1	TGTGCCAGCAGCGACAGGGAAGCTTTCTTT	CASSDREAFF
TRBV15	NA	TRBD2	TRBJ2-5	TGTGCCACCAGTTACAGCGGGGGGTACCAAGAGACCCAGTACTTC	CATSYSGGYQETQYF
TRBV7-9	few	TRBD1	TRBJ1-1	TGTGCCAGCACCATACTCGGTGGGACAGGATCCACTGAAGCTTTCTTT	CASTILGGTGSTEAFF
TRBV12-3/TRBV12-4	NA	NA	TRBJ1-5	TGTGCCAGCAGTTTGGGGAGCGGTCAGCCCCAGCATTTT	CASSLGSGQPQHF
TRBV14	NA	NA	TRBJ1-2	TGTGCCAGCAGCCGATCTGACTATGGCTACACCTTC	CASSRSDYGYTF
TRBV6-5	NA	TRBD1	TRBJ1-2	TGTGCCAGCAGTTCCCAGGGACAGGGGGCCTATGGCTACACCTTC	CASSSQGQGAYGYTF
TRBV6-5	NA	NA	TRBJ1-5	TGTGCCAGCAGCCGGGGGGGAGGCAATCAGCCCCAGCATTTT	CASSRGGGNQPQHF
TRBV7-9	few	TRBD2	TRBJ2-1	TGTGCCAGCAGCTTGGTTAGCGGGGCTTACAATGAGCAGTTCTTC	CASSLVSGAYNEQFF
TRBV6-5	few	TRBD1	TRBJ1-5	TGTGCCAGCAGCCCCGGGACAGTGGCATATCAGCCCCAGCATTTT	CASSPGTVAYQPQHF
TRBV29-1	few	TRBD1	TRBJ2-7	TGCAGCGTTGAAGATTATCTTGAATCCCCGACAGGGGTGACCGAGCAGTACTTC	CSVEDYLESPTGVTEQYF
TRBV29-1	few	NA	TRBJ2-1	TGCAGCGTTGAATTCCTTCCTAGCTGGATGGTCAATGAGCAGTTCTTC	CSVEFLPSWMVNEQFF
TRBV2	NA	NA	TRBJ1-2	TGTGCCAGCACCCCCGAAGGAAGCTACTATGGCTACACCTTC	CASTPEGSYYGYTF
TRBV4-1	NA	NA	TRBJ1-6	TGCGCCAGCAGCCAAGTCGGGAGCCCTCTCCTCCACTTT	CASSQVGSPLLHF
TRBV5-1	NA	TRBD1	TRBJ1-2	TGCGCCAGCAGCCCGGGGACAGGGAGTCGGGGCTACACCTTC	CASSPGTGSRGYTF
TRBV5-1	NA	TRBD1	TRBJ1-2	TGCGCCAGCAGATTTCCGGGACAGGGGGAGGCAAGCTATGGCTACACCTTC	CASRFPGQGEASYGYTF
TRBV3-1/TRBV3-2	NA	NA	TRBJ2-7	TGTGCCAGCAGCCCCTGGGAGACAGTGACCTACGAGCAGTACTTC	CASSPWETVTYEQYF
TRBV10-3	NA	NA	TRBJ1-5	TGTGCCATCAGTTCCCCGGGGGGCAATCAGCCCCAGCATTTT	CAISSPGGNQPQHF
TRBV19	few	TRBD1	TRBJ1-2	TGTGCCAGTAGTATTTATGGACAGGGGGTGAACTATGGCTACACCTTC	CASSIYGQGVNYGYTF
TRBV5-6	once	TRBD2	TRBJ2-3	TGTGCCAGCAGCTGGGGGGGGTCTAGCACAGATACGCAGTATTTT	CASSWGGSSTDTQYF
TRBV10-3	NA	TRBD1	TRBJ1-6	TGTGCCATCAGTGAGTCTGACAGGGGCTCACCCCTCCACTTT	CAISESDRGSPLHF
TRBV6-5	NA	NA	TRBJ1-1	TGTGCCAGCAGTCTGAGAATGAACACTGAAGCTTTCTTT	CASSLRMNTEAFF
TRBV7-2	NA	TRBD1	TRBJ1-2	TGTGCCAGCAGCCGGACAGGGTATGGCTACACCTTC	CASSRTGYGYTF
TRBV12-5	NA	NA	TRBJ2-3	TGTGCTAGTGGTTTGGTACTGGGACGCTTCACAGATACGCAGTATTTT	CASGLVLGRFTDTQYF
TRBV5-1	medium-sized	NA	TRBJ2-3	TGCGCCAGCAGCTATTCAGGGACTGCAGGTACAGATACGCAGTATTTT	CASSYSGTAGTDTQYF
TRBV4-1	NA	NA	TRBJ1-4	TGCGCCAGCAGCCTCCCCGTGGGGCAGTCCTCAAATGAAAAACTGTTTTTT	CASSLPVGQSSNEKLFF
TRBV3-1/TRBV3-2	NA	NA	TRBJ2-1	TGTGCCAGCAGGCGATCAGGGGGGAGCCCTGAGCAGTTCTTC	CASRRSGGSPEQFF
TRBV6-2/TRBV6-3	few	NA	TRBJ2-2	TGTGCCAGCAGTCTACAGGGAGTTGGAGCCGGGGAGCTGTTTTTT	CASSLQGVGAGELFF
TRBV5-4	NA	NA	TRBJ1-2	TGTGCCAGCAGCTTGGAATATGGCTACACCTTC	CASSLEYGYTF
TRBV5-1	NA	TRBD2	TRBJ2-1	TGCGCCAGCAGCTCCGGGACTAGCGGTTACAATGAGCAGTTCTTC	CASSSGTSGYNEQFF